What follows describes a single TCR beta chain. Its specificity is unknown. The second PCR ran roughly 7 to 12 cycles with a sample-barcoded 5' primer and J-beta primers. TCRdb processed the 5' RACE reads anew with MiXCR; each CDR3 protein has one entry. The data show about 780,000 distinct CDR3 sequences, about half seen once. The CDR3 covers 15 residues. Germline loops: CDR1 SGDLS, CDR2 YYNGEE. After removal of 3 bases from V and 2 bases from J, the junction contained 7 bases not matched to a gene. This sample was included in a study of blood T cells in healthy people across ages. General study findings and limits: Naive CD4+ cell counts and diversity both ran higher in long-lived than in aged donors.

The sequence was obtained from a man older than 75 in good health. The sequenced sample was blood. V and J are TRBV9 and TRBJ1-2, with 7 positions matching TRBD1. The CDR3 DNA follows: TGTGCCAGCAGCGCACAACAGGGGACGAACTATGGCTACACCTTC. Protein sequence: CASSAQQGTNYGYTF.